This T cell receptor (beta chain) derives from a study of CD8+ T cells in alopecia areata. Study in general: Treated patients were given 5 to 10 mg oral tofacitinib twice daily. Study-level points and caveats: The study found TCR sharing across patients less clear than in mice, possibly for HLA reasons.

Extracted from the samples, RNA was reverse transcribed into cDNA to serve as the sequencing template. Only in-frame clones appear in the TCRdb table, and some are missing; sequencing was by immunoSEQ multiplex PCR. This table holds around 140,000 clones, approximately 51% found once. CDR1 MGHDK and CDR2 SYGVNS come from the germline V gene. The CDR3 covers 14 residues. V gave up 4 bases and J gave up 3 bases; unmatched junction bases: 4. Concerning this clone: Its cognate antigen is unknown.

The clonotype originates from a human donor with alopecia areata. The source was CD4+ T cells sorted from blood, collected at week 0. The chain carries TRBV25-1 and TRBJ2-5; 8 nucleotides agree with TRBD1. In DNA, the CDR3 is TGTGCCAGCAGTGCGACAGGGGCGAAAGAGACCCAGTACTTC. Translating it yields CASSATGAKETQYF.